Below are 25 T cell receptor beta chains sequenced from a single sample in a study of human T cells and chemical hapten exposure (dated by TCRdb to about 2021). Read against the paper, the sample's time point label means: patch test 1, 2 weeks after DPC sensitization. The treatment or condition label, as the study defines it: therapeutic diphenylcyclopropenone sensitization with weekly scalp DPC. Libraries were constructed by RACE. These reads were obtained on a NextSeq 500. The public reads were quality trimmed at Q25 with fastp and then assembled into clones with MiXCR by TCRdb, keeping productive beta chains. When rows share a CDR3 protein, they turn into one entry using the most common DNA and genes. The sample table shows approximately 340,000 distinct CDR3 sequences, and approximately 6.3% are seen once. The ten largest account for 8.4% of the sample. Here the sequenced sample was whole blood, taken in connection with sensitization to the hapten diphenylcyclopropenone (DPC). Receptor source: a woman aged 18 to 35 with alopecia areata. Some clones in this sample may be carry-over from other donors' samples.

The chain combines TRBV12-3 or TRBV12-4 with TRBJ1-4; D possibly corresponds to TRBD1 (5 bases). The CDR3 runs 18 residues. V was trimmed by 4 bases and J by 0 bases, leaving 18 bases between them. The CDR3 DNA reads TGTGCCAGCAGTTCCCGGCGACAGACGGTCGCAACTAATGAAAAACTGTTTTTT. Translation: CASSSRRQTVATNEKLFF.

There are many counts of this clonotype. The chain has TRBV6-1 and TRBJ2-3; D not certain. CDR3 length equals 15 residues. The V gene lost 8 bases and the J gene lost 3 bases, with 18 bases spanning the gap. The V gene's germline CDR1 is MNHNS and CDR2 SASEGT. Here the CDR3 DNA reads TGTGCCAGCTCCTTATACCCTTTGGGGACAGATACGCAGTATTTT. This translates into CASSLYPLGTDTQYF.

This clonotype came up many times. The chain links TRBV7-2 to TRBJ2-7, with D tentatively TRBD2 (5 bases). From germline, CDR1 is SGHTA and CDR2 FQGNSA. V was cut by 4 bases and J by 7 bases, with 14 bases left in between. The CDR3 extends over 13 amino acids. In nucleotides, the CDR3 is TGTGCCAGCAGCTCCCCGGGCCGAGGGGAGCAGTACTTC. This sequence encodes CASSSPGRGEQYF. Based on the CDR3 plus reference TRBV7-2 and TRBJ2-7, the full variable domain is GAGVSQSPSNKVTEKGKDVELRCDPISGHTALYWYRQSLGQGLEFLIYFQGNSAPDKSGLPSDRFSAERTGGSVSTLTIQRTQQEDSAVYLCASSSPGRGEQYFGPGTRLTVT.

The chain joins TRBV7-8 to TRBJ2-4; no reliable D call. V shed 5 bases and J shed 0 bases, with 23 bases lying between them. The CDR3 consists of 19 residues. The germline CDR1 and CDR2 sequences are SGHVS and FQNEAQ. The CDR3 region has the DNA TGTGCCAGCAGCCTTACCCGACGATCAGGAAAGATAGCCAAAAACATTCAGTACTTC. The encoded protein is CASSLTRRSGKIAKNIQYF.

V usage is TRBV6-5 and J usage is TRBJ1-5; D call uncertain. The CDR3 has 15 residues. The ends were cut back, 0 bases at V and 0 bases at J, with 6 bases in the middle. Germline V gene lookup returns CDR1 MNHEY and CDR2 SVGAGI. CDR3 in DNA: TGTGCCAGCAGTTACTCGTCGAATAGCAATCAGCCCCAGCATTTT. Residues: CASSYSSNSNQPQHF.

DNA for the CDR3: TGTGCCAGCAGCAGGGGAGTGAACGGGGCCAACGTCCTGACTTTC. Translating it yields CASSRGVNGANVLTF. The chain has TRBV28 and TRBJ2-6, with D perhaps matching TRBD1 (6 bases). The CDR3 totals 15 residues. Trimming cost V 6 bases and J 4 bases, with 13 bases left between them. Germline V gene data show CDR1 as MDHEN and CDR2 as SYDVKM.

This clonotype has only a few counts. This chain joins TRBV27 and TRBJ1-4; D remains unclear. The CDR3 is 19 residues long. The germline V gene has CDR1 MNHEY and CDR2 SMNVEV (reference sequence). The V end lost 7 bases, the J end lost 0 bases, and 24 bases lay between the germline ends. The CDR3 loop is CASTSLDFDSGATNEKLFF. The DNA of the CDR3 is TGTGCCAGCACTTCGCTTGATTTTGATAGCGGCGCAACTAATGAAAAACTGTTTTTT.

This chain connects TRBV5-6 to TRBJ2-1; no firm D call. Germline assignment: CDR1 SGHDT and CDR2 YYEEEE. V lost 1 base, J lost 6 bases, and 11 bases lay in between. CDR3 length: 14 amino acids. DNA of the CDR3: TGTGCCAGCAGCTTGTGGAGTTTAGGCAATGAGCAGTTCTTC. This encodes CASSLWSLGNEQFF.

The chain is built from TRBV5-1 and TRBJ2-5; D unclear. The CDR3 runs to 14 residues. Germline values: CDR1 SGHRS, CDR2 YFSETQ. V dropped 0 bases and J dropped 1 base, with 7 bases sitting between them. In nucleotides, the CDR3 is TGCGCCAGCAGCTTGGCACCGCCCCAAGAGACCCAGTACTTC. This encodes CASSLAPPQETQYF.

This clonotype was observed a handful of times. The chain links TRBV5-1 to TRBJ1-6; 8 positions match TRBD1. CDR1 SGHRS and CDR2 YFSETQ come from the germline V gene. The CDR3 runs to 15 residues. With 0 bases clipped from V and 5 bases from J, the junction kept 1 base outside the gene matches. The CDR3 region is CASSLDRGDNSPLHF. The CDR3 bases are TGCGCCAGCAGCTTGGACAGGGGGGATAATTCACCCCTCCACTTT.

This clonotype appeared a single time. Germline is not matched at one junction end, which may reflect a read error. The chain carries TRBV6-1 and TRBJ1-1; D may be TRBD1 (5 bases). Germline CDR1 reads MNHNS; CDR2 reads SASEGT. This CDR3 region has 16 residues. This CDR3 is CAGSEYWGNGDTEAFF. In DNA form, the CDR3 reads TGTGCCGGCAGTGAATACTGGGGGAACGGGGACACTGAAGCTTTCTTT.

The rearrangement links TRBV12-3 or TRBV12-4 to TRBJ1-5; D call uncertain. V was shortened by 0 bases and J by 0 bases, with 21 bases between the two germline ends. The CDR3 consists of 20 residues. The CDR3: CASSLARLSGPSSSNQPQHF. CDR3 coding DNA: TGTGCCAGCAGTTTAGCGCGTCTCAGCGGGCCCTCCTCTAGCAATCAGCCCCAGCATTTT.

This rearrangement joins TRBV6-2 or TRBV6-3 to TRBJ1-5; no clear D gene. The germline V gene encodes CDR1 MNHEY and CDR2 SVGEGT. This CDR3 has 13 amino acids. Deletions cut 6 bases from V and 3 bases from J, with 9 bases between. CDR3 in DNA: TGTGCCAGCAGACTCGACAACAATCAGCCCCAGCATTTT. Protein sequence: CASRLDNNQPQHF.

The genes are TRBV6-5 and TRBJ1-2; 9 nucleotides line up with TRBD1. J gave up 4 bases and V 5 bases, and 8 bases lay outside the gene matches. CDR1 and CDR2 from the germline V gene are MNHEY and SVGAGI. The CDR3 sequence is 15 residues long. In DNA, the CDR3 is TGTGCCAGCAGTCCCATAGGGGACAGGGTCTATGGCTACACCTTC. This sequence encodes CASSPIGDRVYGYTF.

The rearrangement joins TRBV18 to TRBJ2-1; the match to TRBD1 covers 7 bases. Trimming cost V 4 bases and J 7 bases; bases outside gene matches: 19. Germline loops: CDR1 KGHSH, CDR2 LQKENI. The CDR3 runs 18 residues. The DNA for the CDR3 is TGTGCCAGCTCACTAACCGCATCGGACAGGCTTAAAGGAAATGAGCAGTTCTTC. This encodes CASSLTASDRLKGNEQFF.

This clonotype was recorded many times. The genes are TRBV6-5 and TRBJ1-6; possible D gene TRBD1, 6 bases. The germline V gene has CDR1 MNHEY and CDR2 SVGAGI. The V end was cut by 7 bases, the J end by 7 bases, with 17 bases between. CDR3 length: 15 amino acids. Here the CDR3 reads CASIKQGGMNSPLHF. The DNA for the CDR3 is TGTGCCAGCATTAAACAGGGCGGGATGAATTCACCCCTCCACTTT.

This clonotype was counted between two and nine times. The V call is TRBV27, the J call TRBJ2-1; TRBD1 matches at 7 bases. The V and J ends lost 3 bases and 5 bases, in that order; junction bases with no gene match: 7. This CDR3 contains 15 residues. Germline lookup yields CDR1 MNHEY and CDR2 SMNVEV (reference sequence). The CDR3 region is CASSFWQGVDNEQFF. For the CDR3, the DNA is TGTGCCAGCAGTTTTTGGCAGGGGGTTGACAATGAGCAGTTCTTC.

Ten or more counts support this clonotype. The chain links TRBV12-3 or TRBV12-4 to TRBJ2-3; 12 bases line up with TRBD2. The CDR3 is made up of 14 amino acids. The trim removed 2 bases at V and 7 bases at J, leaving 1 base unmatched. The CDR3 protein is CASSLLAGGNTQYF. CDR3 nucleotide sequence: TGTGCCAGCAGTTTACTAGCGGGGGGGAATACGCAGTATTTT.

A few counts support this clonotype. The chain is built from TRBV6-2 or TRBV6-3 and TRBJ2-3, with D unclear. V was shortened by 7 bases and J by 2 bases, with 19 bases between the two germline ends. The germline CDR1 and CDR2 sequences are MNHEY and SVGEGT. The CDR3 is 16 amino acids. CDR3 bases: TGTGCCAGCACCCCAAACTTTAGCAAAAACACAGATACGCAGTATTTT. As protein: CASTPNFSKNTDTQYF.

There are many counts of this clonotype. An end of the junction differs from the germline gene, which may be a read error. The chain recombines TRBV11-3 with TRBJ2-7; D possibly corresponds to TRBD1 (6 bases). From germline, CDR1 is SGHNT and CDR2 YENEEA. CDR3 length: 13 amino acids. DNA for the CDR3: TGTGCCAGCAGTTTAGAGGGGGCCTACGAGCAGTACTTC. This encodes CASSLEGAYEQYF.

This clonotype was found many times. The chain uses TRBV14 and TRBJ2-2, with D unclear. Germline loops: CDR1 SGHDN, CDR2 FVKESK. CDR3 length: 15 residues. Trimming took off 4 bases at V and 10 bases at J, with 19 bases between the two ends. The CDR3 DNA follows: TGTGCCAGCAGCCCTCGTATCTCGAACCTTGAGGAGCTGTTTTTT. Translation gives CASSPRISNLEELFF. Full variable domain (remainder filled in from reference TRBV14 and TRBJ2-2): EAGVTQFPSHSVIEKGQTVTLRCDPISGHDNLYWYRRVMGKEIKFLLHFVKESKQDESGMPNNRFLAERTGGTYSTLKVQPAELEDSGVYFCASSPRISNLEELFFGEGSRLTVL.

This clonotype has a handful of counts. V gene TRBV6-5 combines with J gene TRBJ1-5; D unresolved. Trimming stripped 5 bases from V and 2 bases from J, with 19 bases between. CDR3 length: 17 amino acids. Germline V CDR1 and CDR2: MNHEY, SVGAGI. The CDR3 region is CASSTLKGFRGNQPQHF. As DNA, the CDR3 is TGTGCCAGCAGTACCCTTAAAGGCTTCCGAGGCAATCAGCCCCAGCATTTT.

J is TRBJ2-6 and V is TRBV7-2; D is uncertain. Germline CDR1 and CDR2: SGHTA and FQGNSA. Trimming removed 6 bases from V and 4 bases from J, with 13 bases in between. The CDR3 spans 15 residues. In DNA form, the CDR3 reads TGTGCCAGCAGTCCTAGGGTTCGCGGGGCCAACGTCCTGACTTTC. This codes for CASSPRVRGANVLTF.

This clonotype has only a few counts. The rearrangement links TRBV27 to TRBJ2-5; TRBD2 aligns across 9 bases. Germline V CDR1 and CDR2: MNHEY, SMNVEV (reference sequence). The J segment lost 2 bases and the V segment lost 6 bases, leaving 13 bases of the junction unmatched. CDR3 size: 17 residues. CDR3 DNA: TGTGCCAGCAGATCCCCTTTAGCGGGGGCACAACAAGAGACCCAGTACTTC. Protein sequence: CASRSPLAGAQQETQYF.

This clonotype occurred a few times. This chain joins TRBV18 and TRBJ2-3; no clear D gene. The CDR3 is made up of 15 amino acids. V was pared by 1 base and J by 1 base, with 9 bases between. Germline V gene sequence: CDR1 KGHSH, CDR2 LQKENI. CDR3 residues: CASSPQLAGTDTQYF. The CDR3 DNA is TGTGCCAGCTCACCACAGTTAGCTGGCACAGATACGCAGTATTTT.